This T cell receptor (beta chain) was captured by sequencing in a study of identical twins. This clonotype was picked up a small number of times. Its antigen is not known. Findings of the study overall: Analyses based on zero insertions could be partly confounded by invariant MAIT and iNKT cells.

TCRdb itself ran the 5' RACE reads through MiXCR, one entry per CDR3 protein. Of about 530,000 distinct CDR3 sequences in the sample, around 22% were seen once. These data also formed part of another study, on yellow fever vaccine responses in identical twins.

This sequence originates from a woman under 30 in good health. The sample consisted of CD4+ T cells sorted from blood.

The CDR3 loop reads CATSRGGAVNTEAFF. The CDR3 DNA reads as TGTGCCACCAGCAGAGGAGGGGCGGTAAACACTGAAGCTTTCTTT. The chain recombines TRBV15 with TRBJ1-1; TRBD1 is a possible D gene (5 bases). This CDR3 has 15 amino acids. The germline V gene encodes CDR1 LNHNV and CDR2 YYDKDF (reference sequence). Trimming removed 1 base from V and 2 bases from J, with 11 bases in between. The entire variable domain, with the rest obtained from reference TRBV15 and TRBJ1-1, is as follows: DAMVIQNPRYQVTQFGKPVTLSCSQTLNHNVMYWYQQKSSQAPKLLFHYYDKDFNNEADTPDNFQSRRPNTSFCFLDIRSPGLGDTAMYLCATSRGGAVNTEAFFGQGTRLTVV.